This passage covers 5 T cell receptor beta chains from one sample sequenced in a study of T-cell memory formation after mild COVID-19. TCRdb reprocessed the 5' RACE reads with MiXCR, giving one entry per CDR3 protein. The sample shows around 440,000 distinct CDR3 sequences, about 20% of them seen only once. Input material: PBMCs or a T cell subset sorted from them (not recorded which). These receptors were collected from an adult woman who had mild COVID-19 (a few samples of this study predate the infection). Cell type and time point are not known.

The V call is TRBV20-1, the J call TRBJ1-1; TRBD1 might be the D (5 bases). The CDR3 extends over 13 amino acids. Trimming took off 2 bases at V and 6 bases at J, with 13 bases between the two ends. Germline V gene sequence: CDR1 DFQATT, CDR2 SNEGSKA (reference sequence). The CDR3 nucleotides are TGCAGTGCTAGACTCCCAGGGATGGCTGAAGCTTTCTTT. Translation: CSARLPGMAEAFF.

The J gene is TRBJ2-5, the V gene TRBV9, with TRBD1 identical over 7 bases. CDR3 size: 14 residues. The V gene's germline CDR1 is SGDLS and CDR2 YYNGEE. With 6 bases clipped from V and 5 bases from J, the junction kept 10 bases outside the gene matches. The CDR3 bases are TGTGCCAGCACTATGGAAGACAGGGTCGAGACCCAGTACTTC. The encoded protein is CASTMEDRVETQYF.

The V call is TRBV6-2 or TRBV6-3, the J call TRBJ1-5; D not resolved. Germline V gives CDR1 MNHEY, CDR2 SVGEGT. This CDR3 comprises 13 residues. Trimming took off 7 bases at V and 1 base at J, with 8 bases between the two ends. This CDR3 is CASKAESNQPQHF. Written as DNA, the CDR3 is TGTGCCAGCAAGGCAGAGAGCAATCAGCCCCAGCATTTT.

This clonotype has more than one count but fewer than ten. The V gene is TRBV14, the J gene TRBJ2-7, with D unclear. V was cut by 0 bases and J by 4 bases, with 10 bases left in between. Looked up from germline, CDR1 is SGHDN and CDR2 is FVKESK. The CDR3 has 14 residues. CDR3 in DNA: TGTGCCAGCAGCCAAGATTTCGGGCTTTACGAGCAGTACTTC. Protein sequence: CASSQDFGLYEQYF.

V is TRBV24-1 and J is TRBJ1-5; D is undetermined. V dropped 5 bases and J dropped 5 bases, with 9 bases sitting between them. Per the germline V gene, CDR1 is KGHDR and CDR2 is SFDVKD. This CDR3 is built from 13 residues. CDR3: CATSVNKDQPQHF. The CDR3 DNA reads TGTGCCACCAGTGTCAATAAGGATCAGCCCCAGCATTTT.